Listed here is a single T cell receptor beta chain. The record originates from a study of T cell changes during pregnancy in multiple sclerosis. Germline V gives CDR1 PRHDT, CDR2 FYEKMQ (reference sequence). Trimming shortened V by 4 bases and J by 2 bases, and 11 bases separated the two germline ends. The CDR3 is 14 amino acids. Sequencing was performed with immunoSEQ multiplex PCR; in TCRdb, only in-frame clones are kept and a portion is missing. Among under 55,000 clones, 90% to 95% were seen once, and the ten largest hold roughly 10%. This material consisted of CD8+ T cells from peripheral blood mononuclear cells, taken after pregnancy. The sequence was obtained from a female donor with multiple sclerosis, enrolled in a pregnancy study. The chain combines TRBV13 with TRBJ1-2, with D possibly being TRBD1 (6 bases). The CDR3 is CASSSRGANYGYTF. CDR3 nucleotide sequence: TGTGCCAGCAGCTCTCGGGGGGCGAACTATGGCTACACCTTC. Combining the CDR3 with reference TRBV13 and TRBJ1-2 gives the whole variable domain AAGVIQSPRHLIKEKRETATLKCYPIPRHDTVYWYQQGPGQDPQFLISFYEKMQSDKGSIPDRFSAQQFSDYHSELNMSSLELGDSALYFCASSSRGANYGYTFGSGTRLTVV.